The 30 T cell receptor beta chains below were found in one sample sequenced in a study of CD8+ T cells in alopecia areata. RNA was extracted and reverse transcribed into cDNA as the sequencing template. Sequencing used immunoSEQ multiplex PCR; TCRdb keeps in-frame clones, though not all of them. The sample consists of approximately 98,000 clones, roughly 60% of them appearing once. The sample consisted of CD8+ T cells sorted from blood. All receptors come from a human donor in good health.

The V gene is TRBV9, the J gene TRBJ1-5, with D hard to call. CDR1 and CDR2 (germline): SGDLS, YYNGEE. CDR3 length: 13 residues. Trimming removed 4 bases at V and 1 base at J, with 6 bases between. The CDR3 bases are TGTGCCAGCAGCTCGGGGAGCAATCAGCCCCAGCATTTT. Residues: CASSSGSNQPQHF.

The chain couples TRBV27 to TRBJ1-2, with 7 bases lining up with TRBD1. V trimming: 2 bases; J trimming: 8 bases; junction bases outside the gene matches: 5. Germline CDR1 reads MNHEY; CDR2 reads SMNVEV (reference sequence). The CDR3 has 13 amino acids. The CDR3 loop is CASSLMTGNGYTF. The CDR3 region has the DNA TGTGCCAGCAGTTTAATGACAGGGAACGGCTACACCTTC.

The CDR3 DNA follows: TGTGCCGGCCAGATGACTAGCGGGGAGGGTGATACGCAGTATTTT. As protein: CAGQMTSGEGDTQYF. The chain uses TRBV2 and TRBJ2-3; 11 nucleotides match TRBD2. The germline gives CDR1 SNHLY, CDR2 FYNNEI. The junction had 13 bases not matched to a gene; V was cut back by 11 bases and J by 6 bases. CDR3 length: 15 amino acids.

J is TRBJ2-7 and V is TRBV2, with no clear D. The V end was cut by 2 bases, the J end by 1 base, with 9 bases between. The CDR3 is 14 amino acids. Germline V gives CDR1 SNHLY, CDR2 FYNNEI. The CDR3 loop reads CASSEMAASYEQYF. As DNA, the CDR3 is TGTGCCAGCAGTGAAATGGCCGCTTCCTACGAGCAGTACTTC.

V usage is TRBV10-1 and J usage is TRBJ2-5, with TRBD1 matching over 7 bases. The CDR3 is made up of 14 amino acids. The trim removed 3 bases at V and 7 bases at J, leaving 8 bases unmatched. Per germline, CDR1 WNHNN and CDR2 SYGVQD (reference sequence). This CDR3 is CASSDPGQSGTQYF. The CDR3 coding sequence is TGCGCCAGCAGTGATCCGGGACAGTCTGGGACCCAGTACTTC.

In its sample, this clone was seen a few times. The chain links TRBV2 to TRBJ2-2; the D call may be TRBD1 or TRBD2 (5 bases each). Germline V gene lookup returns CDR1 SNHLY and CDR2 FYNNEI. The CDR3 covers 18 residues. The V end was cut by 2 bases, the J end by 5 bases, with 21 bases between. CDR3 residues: CASSEKLGAWYMTGELFF. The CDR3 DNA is TGTGCCAGCAGTGAAAAGCTCGGGGCCTGGTACATGACCGGGGAGCTGTTTTTT.

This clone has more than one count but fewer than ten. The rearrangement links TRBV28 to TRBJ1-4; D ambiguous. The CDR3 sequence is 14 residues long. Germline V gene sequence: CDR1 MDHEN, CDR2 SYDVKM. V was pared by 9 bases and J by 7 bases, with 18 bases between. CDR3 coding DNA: TGTGCCAGTCCAAGTTCCAGAGATTCTGAAAAACTGTTTTTT. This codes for CASPSSRDSEKLFF.

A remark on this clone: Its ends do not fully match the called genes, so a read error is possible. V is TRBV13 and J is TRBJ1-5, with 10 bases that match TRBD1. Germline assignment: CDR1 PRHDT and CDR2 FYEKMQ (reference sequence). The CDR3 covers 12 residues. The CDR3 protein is CASSLGQGAQHF. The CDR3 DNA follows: TGTGCCAGCAGCCTAGGACAGGGGGCCCAGCATTTT.

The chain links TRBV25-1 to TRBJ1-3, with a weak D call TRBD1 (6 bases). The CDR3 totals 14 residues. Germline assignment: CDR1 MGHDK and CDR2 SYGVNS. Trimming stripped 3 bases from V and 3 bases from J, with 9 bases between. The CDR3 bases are TGTGCCAGCAGTGAGAGGGGGTTTGGAAACACCATATATTTT. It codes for CASSERGFGNTIYF.

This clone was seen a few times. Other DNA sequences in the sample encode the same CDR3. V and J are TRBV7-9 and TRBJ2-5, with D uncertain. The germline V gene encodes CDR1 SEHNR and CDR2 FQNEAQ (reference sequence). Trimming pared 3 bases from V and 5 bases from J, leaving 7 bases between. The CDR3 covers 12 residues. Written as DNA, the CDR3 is TGTGCCAGCAGCTTGGCCGGGGAGACCCAGTACTTC. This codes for CASSLAGETQYF.

The DNA of the CDR3 is TGCGCCAGCAGCGCATATCTTAGCGGGGGCCAGTACTTC. Translation: CASSAYLSGGQYF. This chain connects TRBV5-1 to TRBJ2-5; 9 bases match TRBD2. Germline loops: CDR1 SGHRS, CDR2 YFSETQ. The CDR3 covers 13 residues. Trimming cost V 4 bases and J 10 bases; bases outside gene matches: 8.

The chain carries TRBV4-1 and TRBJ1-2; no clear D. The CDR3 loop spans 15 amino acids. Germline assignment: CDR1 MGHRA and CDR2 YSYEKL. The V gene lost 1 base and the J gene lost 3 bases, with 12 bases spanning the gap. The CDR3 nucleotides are TGCGCCAGCAGCCAAGTAGTCTCGGAGTACTATGGCTACACCTTC. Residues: CASSQVVSEYYGYTF.

CDR3 residues: CASSLSVGFSYEQYF. The DNA for the CDR3 is TGTGCCAGCAGCTTATCGGTGGGATTCTCCTACGAGCAGTACTTC. The V and J genes are TRBV7-8 and TRBJ2-7, with D hard to call. V lost 2 bases, J lost 0 bases, and 11 bases lay in between. The CDR3 extends over 15 amino acids. The germline V gene has CDR1 SGHVS and CDR2 FQNEAQ.

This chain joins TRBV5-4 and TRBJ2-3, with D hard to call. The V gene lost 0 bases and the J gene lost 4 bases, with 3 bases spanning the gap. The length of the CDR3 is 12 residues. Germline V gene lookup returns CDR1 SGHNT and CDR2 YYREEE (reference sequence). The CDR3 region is CASSLGSDTQYF. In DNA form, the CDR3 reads TGTGCCAGCAGCTTGGGTTCAGATACGCAGTATTTT.

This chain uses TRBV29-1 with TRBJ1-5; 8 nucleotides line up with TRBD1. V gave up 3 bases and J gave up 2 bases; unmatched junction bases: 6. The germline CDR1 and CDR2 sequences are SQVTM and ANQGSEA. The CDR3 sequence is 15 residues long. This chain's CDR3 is CSVETGQGGNQPQHF. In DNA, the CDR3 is TGCAGCGTTGAGACCGGACAGGGAGGCAATCAGCCCCAGCATTTT. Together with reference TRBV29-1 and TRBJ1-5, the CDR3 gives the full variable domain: SAVISQKPSRDICQRGTSLTIQCQVDSQVTMMFWYRQQPGQSLTLIATANQGSEATYESGFVIDKFPISRPNLTFSTLTVSNMSPEDSSIYLCSVETGQGGNQPQHFGDGTRLSIL.

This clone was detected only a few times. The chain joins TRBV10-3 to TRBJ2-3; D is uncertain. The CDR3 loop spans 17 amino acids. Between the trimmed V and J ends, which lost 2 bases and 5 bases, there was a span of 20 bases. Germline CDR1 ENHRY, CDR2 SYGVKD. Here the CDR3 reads CAISEPGALRTLDTQYF. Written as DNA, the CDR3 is TGTGCCATCAGTGAGCCAGGAGCCCTTAGGACCTTAGATACGCAGTATTTT.

The CDR3 nucleotides are TGCGCCAGCAGCCAAGTATCAGCAGATACGCAGTATTTT. Its protein is CASSQVSADTQYF. The chain has TRBV4-1 and TRBJ2-3, with D unresolved. The germline gives CDR1 MGHRA, CDR2 YSYEKL. V lost 1 base to trimming and J lost 4 bases, with 6 bases between them. The CDR3 has 13 residues.

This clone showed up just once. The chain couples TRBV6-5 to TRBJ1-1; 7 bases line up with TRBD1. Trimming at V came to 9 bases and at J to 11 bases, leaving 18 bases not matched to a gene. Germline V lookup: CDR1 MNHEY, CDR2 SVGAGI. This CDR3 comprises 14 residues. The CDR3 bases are TGTGCCAGTTACTCCCCGGGACAGAGGGATTGGGCTTTCTTT. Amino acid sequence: CASYSPGQRDWAFF.

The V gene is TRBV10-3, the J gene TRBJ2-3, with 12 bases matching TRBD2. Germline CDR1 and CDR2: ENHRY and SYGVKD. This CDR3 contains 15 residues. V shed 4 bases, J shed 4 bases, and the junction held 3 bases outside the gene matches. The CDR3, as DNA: TGTGCCATCAGTGGACTAGCGGGGGCGGCAGATACGCAGTATTTT. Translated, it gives CAISGLAGAADTQYF.

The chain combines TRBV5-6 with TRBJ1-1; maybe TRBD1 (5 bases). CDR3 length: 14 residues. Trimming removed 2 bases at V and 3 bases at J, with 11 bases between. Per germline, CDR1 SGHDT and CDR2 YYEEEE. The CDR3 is CASSFRESHTEAFF. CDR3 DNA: TGTGCCAGCAGCTTCAGGGAGTCCCACACTGAAGCTTTCTTT. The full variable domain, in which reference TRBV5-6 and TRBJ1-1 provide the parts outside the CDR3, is DAGVTQSPTHLIKTRGQQVTLRCSPKSGHDTVSWYQQALGQGPQFIFQYYEEEERQRGNFPDRFSGHQFPNYSSELNVNALLLGDSALYLCASSFRESHTEAFFGQGTRLTVV.

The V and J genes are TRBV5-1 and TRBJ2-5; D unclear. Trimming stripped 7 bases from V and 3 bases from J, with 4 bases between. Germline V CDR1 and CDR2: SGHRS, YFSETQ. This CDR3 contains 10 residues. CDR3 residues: CASPEETQYF. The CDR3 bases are TGCGCCAGCCCCGAAGAGACCCAGTACTTC.

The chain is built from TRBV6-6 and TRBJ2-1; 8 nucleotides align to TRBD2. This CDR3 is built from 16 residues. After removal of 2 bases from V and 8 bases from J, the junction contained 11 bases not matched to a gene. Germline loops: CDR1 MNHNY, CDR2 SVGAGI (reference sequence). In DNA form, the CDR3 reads TGTGCCAGCAGTTACCCGGCGGGGGGCCTCGACGATGAGCAGTTCTTC. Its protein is CASSYPAGGLDDEQFF.

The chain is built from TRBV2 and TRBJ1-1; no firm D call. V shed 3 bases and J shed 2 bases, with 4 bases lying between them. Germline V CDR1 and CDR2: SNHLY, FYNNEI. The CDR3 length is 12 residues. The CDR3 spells CASSDYNTEAFF. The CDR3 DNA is TGTGCCAGCAGTGATTACAACACTGAAGCTTTCTTT.

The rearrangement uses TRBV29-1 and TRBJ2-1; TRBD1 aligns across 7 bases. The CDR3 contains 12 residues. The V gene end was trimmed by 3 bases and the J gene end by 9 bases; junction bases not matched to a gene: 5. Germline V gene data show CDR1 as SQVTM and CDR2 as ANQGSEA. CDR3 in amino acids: CSVEGKGAEQFF. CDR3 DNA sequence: TGCAGCGTTGAGGGTAAGGGGGCTGAGCAGTTCTTC.

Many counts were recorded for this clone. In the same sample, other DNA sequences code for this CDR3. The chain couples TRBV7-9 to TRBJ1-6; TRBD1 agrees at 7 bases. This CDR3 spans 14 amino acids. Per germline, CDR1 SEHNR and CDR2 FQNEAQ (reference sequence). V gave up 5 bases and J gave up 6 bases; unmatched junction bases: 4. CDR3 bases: TGTGCCAGCAGCCCGGGACAGACTAATTCACCCCTCCACTTT. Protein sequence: CASSPGQTNSPLHF.

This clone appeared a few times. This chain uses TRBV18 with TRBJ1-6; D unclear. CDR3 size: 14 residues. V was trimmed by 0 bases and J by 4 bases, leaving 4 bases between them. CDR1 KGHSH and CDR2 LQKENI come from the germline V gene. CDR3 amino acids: CASSPPGYNSPLHF. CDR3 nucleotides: TGTGCCAGCTCACCACCGGGATATAATTCACCCCTCCACTTT.

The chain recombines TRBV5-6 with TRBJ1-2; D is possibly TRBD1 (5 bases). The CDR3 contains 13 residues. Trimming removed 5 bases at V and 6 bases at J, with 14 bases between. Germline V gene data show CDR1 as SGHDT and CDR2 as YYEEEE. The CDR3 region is CASRYGGSDGYTF. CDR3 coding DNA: TGTGCCAGCAGGTACGGGGGGTCTGATGGCTACACCTTC. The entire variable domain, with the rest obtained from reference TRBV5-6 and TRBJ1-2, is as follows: DAGVTQSPTHLIKTRGQQVTLRCSPKSGHDTVSWYQQALGQGPQFIFQYYEEEERQRGNFPDRFSGHQFPNYSSELNVNALLLGDSALYLCASRYGGSDGYTFGSGTRLTVV.

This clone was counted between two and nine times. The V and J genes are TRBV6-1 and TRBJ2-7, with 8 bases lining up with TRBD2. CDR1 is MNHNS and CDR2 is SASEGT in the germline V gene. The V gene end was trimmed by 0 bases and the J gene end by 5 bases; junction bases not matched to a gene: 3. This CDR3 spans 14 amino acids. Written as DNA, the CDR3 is TGTGCCAGCAGTGAAGCGCGGGGGGCCCACGAGCAGTACTTC. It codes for CASSEARGAHEQYF.

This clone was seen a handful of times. In DNA form, the CDR3 reads TGTGCCAGCAGCTTGCCGGTGGGAGATACGCAGTATTTT. It encodes CASSLPVGDTQYF. The rearrangement joins TRBV7-9 to TRBJ2-3; D not certain. CDR3 size: 13 residues. V was pared by 3 bases and J by 5 bases, with 9 bases between. The V gene's germline CDR1 is SEHNR and CDR2 FQNEAQ (reference sequence).

CDR3 sequence (DNA): TGTGCCAGCAGCCAGGGAAGGAATTTCCCGTACACTGAAGCTTTCTTT. Translated: CASSQGRNFPYTEAFF. V gene TRBV14 combines with J gene TRBJ1-1; D not certain. The CDR3 covers 16 residues. Germline V gene sequence: CDR1 SGHDN, CDR2 FVKESK. V lost 3 bases and J lost 3, with 17 bases in between.